This entry concerns a single T cell receptor beta chain. As yet, its antigen is unknown. Researchers ran the PCR with 60 Vbeta and 13 Jbeta primers. The protocol was immunoSEQ multiplex PCR, while the TCRdb copy is restricted to in-frame clones and leaves out a portion. The sample has approximately 160,000 clones, roughly 85% seen once. The data were taken from a study of cytomegalovirus exposure and HLA in healthy donors. Study in general: Caucasian-associated ancestry cluster membership applied to about 80% of some 400 genotyped donors. Overall study findings and caveats: Association of a missense DCLRE1C variant with TCR beta V- and J-gene trimming was reported in a later analysis. Accurate predictions that matched the HLA-A and HLA-B alleles of most subjects were reportedly made from TCR beta sequences.

CDR1 is ENHRY and CDR2 is SYGVKD in the germline V gene. This CDR3 is 15 amino acids long. Trimming left V 2 bases short and J 6 bases short, with 17 bases between. What was sequenced was PBMCs. The chain recombines TRBV10-3 with TRBJ2-7; D is undetermined. The sequence came from a male donor in good health and CMV-seronegative. The CDR3 spells CAISEPQNAPPEQYF. DNA for the CDR3: TGTGCCATCAGTGAGCCCCAGAACGCTCCGCCCGAGCAGTACTTC.